Presented here are 29 T cell receptor beta chains from one specimen sequenced in a study of shared clonotypes between healthy human individuals. CD45RO-negative, CCR7-positively selected cells formed the naive CD8 fraction, excluding terminally differentiated effector memory CD45RA+ cells. The data were produced by immunoSEQ multiplex PCR, yet TCRdb's version contains in-frame clones alone and is incomplete. The repertoire has hundreds of thousands of clones, 96% of them found once; the top ten carry 0.11%. Specimen: naive CD8+ T cells sorted from blood. These receptors all come from a woman aged 30 to 39 in good health.

This sequence joins TRBV28 and TRBJ1-4; D gene ambiguous. The ends were cut back, 3 bases at V and 8 bases at J, with 10 bases in the middle. The length of the CDR3 is 13 residues. The germline V gene encodes CDR1 MDHEN and CDR2 SYDVKM. The CDR3 coding sequence is TGTGCCAGCAGTTTGGGAGGGAGCGAAAAACTGTTTTTT. Its translation: CASSLGGSEKLFF.

Concerning this clone: Other DNA variants within this sample encode the same CDR3. V is TRBV19 and J is TRBJ2-7, with 10 positions matching TRBD1. The CDR3 is 14 amino acids. The germline V gene has CDR1 LNHDA and CDR2 SQIVND (reference sequence). Germline trimming cut 6 bases from V and 4 bases from J; bases unmatched to any gene: 6. CDR3 residues: CASSSTGGPYEQYF. The CDR3 region has the DNA TGTGCCAGTAGCTCGACAGGGGGCCCATACGAGCAGTACTTC.

This rearrangement joins TRBV28 to TRBJ1-5; tentative D call: TRBD1 (5 bases). The CDR3 loop spans 13 amino acids. Trimming removed 3 bases from V and 4 bases from J, with 7 bases in between. Germline CDR1 is MDHEN and CDR2 is SYDVKM. The CDR3 is CASSLGPNQPQHF. In nucleotides, the CDR3 is TGTGCCAGCAGTTTGGGACCAAATCAGCCCCAGCATTTT.

V and J are TRBV28 and TRBJ2-7; D is perhaps TRBD1 (5 bases). This CDR3 has 16 amino acids. With 3 bases removed from V and 1 base from J, the gap between germline ends came to 16 bases. CDR1 is MDHEN, CDR2 SYDVKM, per germline. The CDR3 DNA follows: TGTGCCAGCAGTTTTCCCTCAGGGTGGGGATCCTACGAGCAGTACTTC. Its translation is CASSFPSGWGSYEQYF. Filled out from reference TRBV28 and TRBJ2-7, the complete variable domain reads DVKVTQSSRYLVKRTGEKVFLECVQDMDHENMFWYRQDPGLGLRLIYFSYDVKMKEKGDIPEGYSVSREKKERFSLILESASTNQTSMYLCASSFPSGWGSYEQYFGPGTRLTVT.

This chain links TRBV5-6 with TRBJ1-1; D is possibly TRBD1 (5 bases). CDR1 SGHDT and CDR2 YYEEEE come from the germline V gene. With 3 bases removed from V and 11 bases from J, the gap between germline ends came to 11 bases. The CDR3 spans 11 residues. This chain's CDR3 is CASSSRQTAFF. The DNA for the CDR3 is TGTGCCAGCAGCTCTCGACAGACGGCTTTCTTT.

This chain uses TRBV6-5 with TRBJ1-6, with 7 bases identical to TRBD1. V gave up 2 bases and J gave up 7 bases; unmatched junction bases: 2. The germline CDR1 and CDR2 sequences are MNHEY and SVGAGI. The CDR3 covers 14 residues. CDR3 in DNA: TGTGCCAGCAGTTACGGGGACAGCAATTCACCCCTCCACTTT. This sequence encodes CASSYGDSNSPLHF.

This clone was observed a single time. Because the CDR3's place on the DNA is in doubt, the DNA is left out and the CDR3 is given as listed by TCRdb. The chain is built from TRBV9 and TRBJ2-1; TRBD1 is the table's D call, not checked against the DNA. Germline CDR1 SGDLS, CDR2 YYNGEE. The CDR3 spans 23 amino acids, including both terminal residues. CDR3 loop: CASKWDRGKTMSSSSGQDNEQFF.

CDR3 protein: CASTGRDRGPLGTEAFF. The CDR3 coding sequence is TGTGCCAGTACCGGTAGGGACAGGGGGCCCCTTGGCACTGAAGCTTTCTTT. The chain carries TRBV19 and TRBJ1-1, with TRBD1 identical over 12 bases. The CDR3 totals 17 residues. Germline assignment: CDR1 LNHDA and CDR2 SQIVND (reference sequence). Unmatched junction bases numbered 13, after V lost 7 bases and J lost 4 bases. The full variable domain, its missing parts supplied by reference TRBV19 and TRBJ1-1, is DGGITQSPKYLFRKEGQNVTLSCEQNLNHDAMYWYRQDPGQGLRLIYYSQIVNDFQKGDIAEGYSVSREKKESFPLTVTSAQKNPTAFYLCASTGRDRGPLGTEAFFGQGTRLTVV.

The chain combines TRBV13 with TRBJ2-5, with a tentative D call TRBD2 (6 bases). Germline V gene data show CDR1 as PRHDT and CDR2 as FYEKMQ (reference sequence). Trimming took 3 bases from V and 5 from J, leaving 16 bases between them. This CDR3 contains 15 residues. The CDR3 loop is CASSFQSWGLETQYF. The CDR3 DNA reads TGTGCCAGCAGCTTCCAGTCCTGGGGACTGGAGACCCAGTACTTC. The whole variable domain, filled in from reference TRBV13 and TRBJ2-5, reads AAGVIQSPRHLIKEKRETATLKCYPIPRHDTVYWYQQGPGQDPQFLISFYEKMQSDKGSIPDRFSAQQFSDYHSELNMSSLELGDSALYFCASSFQSWGLETQYFGPGTRLLVL.

The genes are TRBV9 and TRBJ1-3; D is possibly TRBD1 (6 bases). This CDR3 is built from 17 residues. Trimming left V 3 bases short and J 3 bases short, with 19 bases between. Per the germline V gene, CDR1 is SGDLS and CDR2 is YYNGEE. CDR3 amino acids: CASSAPQGIQIGNTIYF. DNA for the CDR3: TGTGCCAGCAGCGCCCCGCAGGGGATTCAAATTGGAAACACCATATATTTT.

The chain has TRBV6-5 and TRBJ2-2; D unresolved. Germline V gene sequence: CDR1 MNHEY, CDR2 SVGAGI. The CDR3 runs to 11 residues. V was pared by 6 bases and J by 3 bases, with 2 bases between. The CDR3 loop is CASSHTGELFF. DNA of the CDR3: TGTGCCAGCAGCCACACCGGGGAGCTGTTTTTT.

This chain joins TRBV5-4 and TRBJ2-1; perhaps TRBD1 as D (5 bases). Germline values: CDR1 SGHNT, CDR2 YYREEE (reference sequence). The CDR3 runs 15 residues. V gave up 5 bases and J gave up 3 bases, with 15 bases separating them. This chain's CDR3 is CASSSNGQLYNEQFF. The CDR3, as DNA: TGTGCCAGCAGTTCTAACGGACAACTCTACAATGAGCAGTTCTTC. The complete variable domain, with remaining parts taken from reference TRBV5-4 and TRBJ2-1, reads ETGVTQSPTHLIKTRGQQVTLRCSSQSGHNTVSWYQQALGQGPQFIFQYYREEENGRGNFPPRFSGLQFPNYSSELNVNALELDDSALYLCASSSNGQLYNEQFFGPGTRLTVL.

The chain has TRBV7-8 and TRBJ2-1; possible D gene TRBD1, 5 bases. The CDR3 has 12 residues. The V gene lost 1 base and the J gene lost 8 bases, with 6 bases spanning the gap. Germline V gene lookup returns CDR1 SGHVS and CDR2 FQNEAQ. The CDR3 DNA is TGTGCCAGCAGCTTAGGGGGCCATGAGCAGTTCTTC. Translating it yields CASSLGGHEQFF.

The rearrangement joins TRBV5-4 to TRBJ2-5; D may be TRBD1 (6 bases). Germline V gene sequence: CDR1 SGHNT, CDR2 YYREEE (reference sequence). Trimming removed 4 bases at V and 5 bases at J, with 15 bases between. This CDR3 has 14 residues. CDR3 residues: CASSPLDSLETQYF. The CDR3 DNA is TGTGCCAGCAGCCCTTTGGACAGTCTGGAGACCCAGTACTTC.

The CDR3 nucleotides read TGCGCCAGCAGCTTCCGGAGAAACACTGAAGCTTTCTTT. Translation gives CASSFRRNTEAFF. The chain combines TRBV5-1 with TRBJ1-1; D is unresolved. The CDR3 is 13 amino acids. V lost 2 bases and J 2 bases, leaving 7 bases between the germline ends. Germline V gives CDR1 SGHRS, CDR2 YFSETQ.

CDR3 DNA sequence: TGTGCCAGCAGTAAAGACAATGAGCAGTTCTTC. Translation: CASSKDNEQFF. The chain employs TRBV7-9 and TRBJ2-1, with no clear D. CDR3 length: 11 amino acids. The germline V and J ends were trimmed by 6 bases and 5 bases, with 5 bases remaining between them. Germline V gene data show CDR1 as SEHNR and CDR2 as FQNEAQ (reference sequence).

This chain joins TRBV19 and TRBJ2-5; TRBD1 agrees at 11 bases. Gene TRBJ2-7 matches the end of the DNA better, so the J call may be wrong. Germline V gene sequence: CDR1 LNHDA, CDR2 SQIVND (reference sequence). The CDR3 covers 15 residues. Here the CDR3 DNA reads TGTGCCAGTAGTGTTCGGGGACAGGGGGTTTACGAGCAGTACTTC. Amino acids: CASSVRGQGVYEQYF.

The CDR3 sequence: CASSYSIANTGELFF. The CDR3 DNA is TGTGCCAGCAGTTACTCGATTGCGAACACCGGGGAGCTGTTTTTT. The rearrangement links TRBV6-6 to TRBJ2-2; no clear D gene. Trimming pared 0 bases from V and 0 bases from J, leaving 5 bases between. Germline V gene data show CDR1 as MNHNY and CDR2 as SVGAGI (reference sequence). The CDR3 is 15 amino acids.

This clone was recorded only once. The rearrangement links TRBV6-5 to TRBJ1-2; the D is unclear. Germline values: CDR1 MNHEY, CDR2 SVGAGI. This CDR3 region has 13 residues. V lost 7 bases and J 10 bases, leaving 19 bases between the germline ends. The CDR3 spells CASTPVQSQDYTF. The CDR3 DNA is TGTGCCAGCACCCCCGTACAGAGTCAAGACTACACCTTC.

This chain uses TRBV27 with TRBJ2-7; D might be TRBD1 (6 bases). Deletions cut 1 base from V and 4 bases from J, with 8 bases between. Germline CDR1 MNHEY, CDR2 SMNVEV (reference sequence). This CDR3 has 13 amino acids. CDR3 bases: TGTGCCAGCAGTTTATTTCAGGGGTACGAGCAGTACTTC. This encodes CASSLFQGYEQYF.

This clone was seen just once. The rearrangement links TRBV5-4 to TRBJ2-5; D gene uncertain. This CDR3 is built from 13 residues. V lost 0 bases and J 14 bases, leaving 17 bases between the germline ends. CDR1 and CDR2 from the germline V gene are SGHNT and YYREEE (reference sequence). Here the CDR3 DNA reads TGTGCCAGCAGCTTGGAGGATAGCCTCGTGGATTACTTC. Translated: CASSLEDSLVDYF.

The chain uses TRBV5-4 and TRBJ2-7; D gene uncertain. The CDR3 runs to 13 residues. Germline CDR1 reads SGHNT; CDR2 reads YYREEE (reference sequence). V was pared by 2 bases and J by 3 bases, with 9 bases between. The CDR3 spells CASSFGTHYEQYF. The CDR3 coding sequence is TGTGCCAGCAGCTTCGGCACCCACTACGAGCAGTACTTC.

The rearrangement joins TRBV9 to TRBJ2-2; D is perhaps TRBD1 or TRBD2 (5 bases each). There are 13 residues in the CDR3. Germline V gene lookup returns CDR1 SGDLS and CDR2 YYNGEE. V was pared by 5 bases and J by 3 bases, with 8 bases between. DNA of the CDR3: TGTGCCAGCAGTTGGGGGTACACCGGGGAGCTGTTTTTT. It translates to CASSWGYTGELFF. Full variable domain (remainder filled in from reference TRBV9 and TRBJ2-2): DSGVTQTPKHLITATGQRVTLRCSPRSGDLSVYWYQQSLDQGLQFLIQYYNGEERAKGNILERFSAQQFPDLHSELNLSSLELGDSALYFCASSWGYTGELFFGEGSRLTVL.

The chain carries TRBV6-1 and TRBJ2-7; weak D call: TRBD2 (5 bases). The V end was cut by 3 bases, the J end by 3 bases, with 18 bases between. This CDR3 spans 16 amino acids. CDR1 and CDR2 from the germline V gene are MNHNS and SASEGT. CDR3 region: CASSEASRVILYEQYF. The CDR3 nucleotides are TGTGCCAGCAGTGAGGCATCGCGGGTGATTCTCTACGAGCAGTACTTC.

This chain connects TRBV19 to TRBJ2-7; TRBD1 matches 9 bases. The CDR3 has 14 residues. Germline V lookup: CDR1 LNHDA, CDR2 SQIVND (reference sequence). Trimming removed 5 bases from V and 4 bases from J; junction bases left unmatched: 6. The CDR3 here is CASSPGQGWYEQYF. The CDR3 nucleotides are TGTGCCAGTAGTCCCGGACAGGGGTGGTACGAGCAGTACTTC.

The V call is TRBV2, the J call TRBJ2-2; the D gene is possibly TRBD2 (5 bases). Trimming took off 3 bases at V and 2 bases at J, with 13 bases between the two ends. CDR1 SNHLY and CDR2 FYNNEI come from the germline V gene. This CDR3 has 16 residues. This chain's CDR3 is CASSDTERRNTGELFF. In DNA, the CDR3 is TGTGCCAGCAGTGATACAGAGCGGAGAAACACCGGGGAGCTGTTTTTT.

CDR3 DNA sequence: TGTGCCAGCAGCAGCAGGACCGAGAACACTGAAGCTTTCTTT. Its protein is CASSSRTENTEAFF. The chain is built from TRBV5-4 and TRBJ1-1, with unresolved D. The CDR3 loop spans 14 amino acids. The V gene lost 4 bases and the J gene lost 1 base, with 11 bases spanning the gap. Germline V CDR1 and CDR2: SGHNT, YYREEE (reference sequence).

The genes are TRBV28 and TRBJ2-5, with unresolved D. The CDR3 sequence is 14 residues long. Germline V gives CDR1 MDHEN, CDR2 SYDVKM. Trimming took 1 base from V and 2 from J, leaving 8 bases between them. The CDR3 DNA is TGTGCCAGCAGTTTATCTGGGAAGCAAGAGACCCAGTACTTC. Protein: CASSLSGKQETQYF.

Points on this clone: Additional DNA sequences in this sample encode the identical CDR3. The chain combines TRBV28 with TRBJ1-5; 11 bases line up with TRBD1. CDR1 is MDHEN, CDR2 SYDVKM, per germline. This CDR3 has 14 amino acids. The trim removed 9 bases at V and 2 bases at J, leaving 3 bases unmatched. CDR3 in DNA: TGTGCCAGTCGGACAGGGGGCGGCAATCAGCCCCAGCATTTT. As protein: CASRTGGGNQPQHF.